These 15 T cell receptor beta chains originate from one sample sequenced in a study of blood T cell repertoires in COVID-19. Sequencing was performed with immunoSEQ multiplex PCR; in TCRdb, only in-frame clones are kept and a portion is missing. The table includes about 190,000 clones, 78% detected once. Input material: peripheral blood. The source is a woman of 80 years or more with active or convalescent COVID-19.

The chain recombines TRBV7-9 with TRBJ2-5, with TRBD2 matching 9 bases. Germline-derived CDR1 and CDR2 are SEHNR and FQNEAQ (reference sequence). V shed 5 bases and J 2 bases; nucleotides not matched to a gene: 9. CDR3 size: 16 residues. The CDR3 nucleotides read TGTGCCAGCAGCCCGGGGCGGGGGGGCCTACAAGAGACCCAGTACTTC. It specifies CASSPGRGGLQETQYF.

CDR3 in DNA: TGTGCCAGCAGTTTAAATGGGGGCGGCTATGGCTACACCTTC. It is translated as CASSLNGGGYGYTF. The chain employs TRBV28 and TRBJ1-2; D is perhaps TRBD1 (6 bases). The CDR3 covers 14 residues. The germline gives CDR1 MDHEN, CDR2 SYDVKM. V dropped 2 bases and J dropped 4 bases, with 11 bases sitting between them.

The chain employs TRBV10-3 and TRBJ2-5; 14 positions match TRBD2. The CDR3 runs to 16 residues. Germline CDR1 ENHRY, CDR2 SYGVKD. Unmatched junction bases numbered 4, after V lost 3 bases and J lost 4 bases. Here the CDR3 DNA reads TGTGCCATCAGTGACGGACTAGCGGGGGGTAGAGAGACCCAGTACTTC. Its translation is CAISDGLAGGRETQYF.

The V gene is TRBV15, the J gene TRBJ2-7, with TRBD2 as a possible D gene (5 bases). The CDR3 has 14 residues. Germline V gene data show CDR1 as LNHNV and CDR2 as YYDKDF (reference sequence). Trimming stripped 5 bases from V and 7 bases from J, with 18 bases between. This chain's CDR3 is CATSPRALDGEQYF. CDR3 DNA sequence: TGTGCCACCAGCCCGCGGGCCCTGGACGGGGAGCAGTACTTC.

The J gene is TRBJ1-2, the V gene TRBV7-2; 9 positions agree with TRBD1. The V gene end was trimmed by 4 bases and the J gene end by 2 bases; junction bases not matched to a gene: 5. This CDR3 spans 15 amino acids. Germline V gene sequence: CDR1 SGHTA, CDR2 FQGNSA. CDR3: CASSYSGQGNYGYTF. The CDR3 DNA reads TGTGCCAGCAGCTACTCTGGACAGGGGAACTATGGCTACACCTTC.

The chain employs TRBV4-2 and TRBJ2-2, with TRBD2 matching 11 bases. The trim removed 3 bases at V and 2 bases at J, leaving 5 bases unmatched. Germline lookup yields CDR1 LGHNA and CDR2 YNFKEQ. The CDR3 is 17 amino acids. The CDR3 here is CASSQVLAGANTGELFF. CDR3 in DNA: TGTGCCAGCAGCCAGGTACTAGCGGGGGCTAACACCGGGGAGCTGTTTTTT.

The V and J genes are TRBV28 and TRBJ2-4; D not certain. The germline V gene has CDR1 MDHEN and CDR2 SYDVKM. V shed 2 bases and J shed 0 bases, with 8 bases lying between them. CDR3 length equals 15 residues. The CDR3 reads CASSLVSGAKNIQYF. The CDR3 region has the DNA TGTGCCAGCAGTTTAGTATCGGGAGCCAAAAACATTCAGTACTTC.

V is TRBV7-9 and J is TRBJ1-2; tentatively, D is TRBD1 (6 bases). The CDR3 length is 16 residues. V was cut by 2 bases and J by 1 base, with 14 bases left in between. Per the germline V gene, CDR1 is SEHNR and CDR2 is FQNEAQ (reference sequence). CDR3 sequence: CASSLPGQLDNYGYTF. In DNA, the CDR3 is TGTGCCAGCAGCTTACCCGGACAGCTGGATAACTATGGCTACACCTTC.

The J gene is TRBJ2-1, the V gene TRBV6-5; perhaps TRBD2 as D (6 bases). The CDR3 is made up of 15 amino acids. Germline loops: CDR1 MNHEY, CDR2 SVGAGI. The V end lost 0 bases, the J end lost 1 base, and 7 bases lay between the germline ends. The CDR3 DNA reads TGTGCCAGCAGTTACTCACGGGGGTCCTACAATGAGCAGTTCTTC. This gives the protein CASSYSRGSYNEQFF.

This sequence joins TRBV5-1 and TRBJ2-7; TRBD1 agrees at 8 bases. The CDR3 contains 14 residues. Trimming cost V 0 bases and J 2 bases; bases outside gene matches: 1. Germline loops: CDR1 SGHRS, CDR2 YFSETQ. The CDR3 DNA sequence: TGCGCCAGCAGCTTGGGGACAGGGCCCTACGAGCAGTACTTC. Amino acid sequence: CASSLGTGPYEQYF.

The J gene is TRBJ1-1, the V gene TRBV5-5, with D unclear. The CDR3 spans 12 residues. Per the germline V gene, CDR1 is SGHKS and CDR2 is YYEKEE (reference sequence). V was cut by 4 bases and J by 11 bases, with 15 bases left in between. CDR3 nucleotide sequence: TGTGCCAGCAGCGTGGATCCGAGGCGGGCTTTCTTT. Translating it yields CASSVDPRRAFF. Filled out from reference TRBV5-5 and TRBJ1-1, the complete variable domain reads DAGVTQSPTHLIKTRGQQVTLRCSPISGHKSVSWYQQVLGQGPQFIFQYYEKEERGRGNFPDRFSARQFPNYSSELNVNALLLGDSALYLCASSVDPRRAFFGQGTRLTVV.

The chain couples TRBV24-1 to TRBJ2-2, with TRBD1 matching 8 bases. There are 16 residues in the CDR3. V lost 4 bases and J lost 2; bases outside the gene matches: 5. Germline-derived CDR1 and CDR2 are KGHDR and SFDVKD. In DNA, the CDR3 is TGTGCCACCAGTGAACCCGGGACAGGAAACACCGGGGAGCTGTTTTTT. Translating it yields CATSEPGTGNTGELFF.

This clone appeared a few times. The chain has TRBV7-9 and TRBJ1-2, with 8 positions matching TRBD1. The germline V gene encodes CDR1 SEHNR and CDR2 FQNEAQ (reference sequence). V dropped 5 bases and J dropped 3; count of bases not matched to a gene: 2. The length of the CDR3 is 13 residues. The CDR3 DNA is TGTGCCAGCAGCCTGACAGGGGACTATGGCTACACCTTC. This encodes CASSLTGDYGYTF.

The V and J genes are TRBV5-1 and TRBJ2-2, with D perhaps TRBD1 (6 bases). Trimming left V 0 bases short and J 0 bases short, with 12 bases between. The CDR3 consists of 17 residues. The V gene's germline CDR1 is SGHRS and CDR2 YFSETQ. CDR3 sequence (DNA): TGCGCCAGCAGCTTGGCAGGGGCCCCCGCGAACACCGGGGAGCTGTTTTTT. It specifies CASSLAGAPANTGELFF.

V usage is TRBV6-5 and J usage is TRBJ2-7; the match to TRBD1 covers 11 bases. Germline loops: CDR1 MNHEY, CDR2 SVGAGI. The trim removed 0 bases at V and 3 bases at J, leaving 4 bases unmatched. This CDR3 has 16 residues. This CDR3 reads CASSYSGQGVYYEQYF. In DNA, the CDR3 is TGTGCCAGCAGTTACTCGGGACAGGGGGTTTACTACGAGCAGTACTTC.